Presented here are 10 T cell receptor beta chains from one specimen sequenced in a study of T cells after posttransplantation cyclophosphamide. Data came from immunoSEQ multiplex PCR; TCRdb stores just in-frame clones and leaves some out. The table records under 9,000 clones without singletons, the ten largest covering nearly 55%. Treatment was busulfan-fludarabine conditioning, a marrow graft, and cyclophosphamide on days +3 and +4. The sequenced sample was PBMCs, obtained after allogeneic stem cell transplant with posttransplant cyclophosphamide. The receptors come from a male patient aged 50 or older who received an allogeneic stem cell transplant from an unrelated donor, was CMV-positive, and had acute GVHD only. Some T cells may be transferred from the graft donor.

This clone was observed a few times. The same CDR3 is also encoded by other DNA sequences in this sample. J is TRBJ1-1 and V is TRBV27; 9 bases fit TRBD1. The length of the CDR3 is 14 residues. J lost 3 bases, V lost 5 bases, and 4 bases had no gene match. CDR1 is MNHEY and CDR2 is SMNVEV in the germline V gene (reference sequence). This CDR3 reads CASSADRGYTEAFF. Written as DNA, the CDR3 is TGTGCCAGCAGTGCCGACAGGGGGTACACTGAAGCTTTCTTT.

This clone was counted many times. The chain has TRBV25-1 and TRBJ2-7; 12 positions match TRBD2. The V and J ends lost 1 base and 4 bases, in that order; junction bases with no gene match: 2. The germline V gene encodes CDR1 MGHDK and CDR2 SYGVNS. The CDR3 contains 15 residues. CDR3 protein: CASSELGTSGYEQYF. CDR3 bases: TGTGCCAGCAGTGAATTAGGGACTAGCGGGTACGAGCAGTACTTC.

Many counts were recorded for this clone. V usage is TRBV6-5 and J usage is TRBJ1-1; D may be TRBD1 (5 bases). V shed 5 bases and J shed 1 base, with 11 bases lying between them. This CDR3 has 14 amino acids. The germline V gene has CDR1 MNHEY and CDR2 SVGAGI. The CDR3 sequence: CASSQYQGNTEAFF. CDR3 nucleotides: TGTGCCAGCAGTCAGTACCAGGGGAACACTGAAGCTTTCTTT.

This clone was detected ten times or more. The chain recombines TRBV4-1 with TRBJ2-7, with 8 bases aligning to TRBD2. Germline V CDR1 and CDR2: MGHRA, YSYEKL. This CDR3 has 15 residues. Unmatched junction bases numbered 4, after V lost 0 bases and J lost 3 bases. CDR3 nucleotides: TGCGCCAGCAGCCAAGAGCTAGCGGGTGACTACGAGCAGTACTTC. Translated: CASSQELAGDYEQYF.

This clone was observed a few times. The V call is TRBV7-9, the J call TRBJ1-2; maybe TRBD1 (5 bases). This CDR3 is 16 amino acids long. V lost 5 bases, J lost 4 bases, and 20 bases lay in between. Per the germline V gene, CDR1 is SEHNR and CDR2 is FQNEAQ (reference sequence). The CDR3 is CASSGPRKGIFYGYTF. CDR3 bases: TGTGCCAGCAGCGGCCCGCGCAAGGGGATTTTCTATGGCTACACCTTC.

This clone showed up many times. The chain links TRBV28 to TRBJ1-5, with D tentatively TRBD1 (6 bases). The CDR3 loop spans 16 amino acids. Germline lookup yields CDR1 MDHEN and CDR2 SYDVKM. V lost 5 bases, J lost 5 bases, and 19 bases lay in between. The CDR3 here is CASSLFRTELDQPQHF. The CDR3 region has the DNA TGTGCCAGCAGTCTCTTTAGGACAGAGTTGGATCAGCCCCAGCATTTT.

This clone was counted between two and nine times. This chain connects TRBV28 to TRBJ1-2; 10 positions match TRBD1. CDR1 is MDHEN, CDR2 SYDVKM, per germline. The CDR3 totals 15 residues. Trimming removed 8 bases from V and 4 bases from J; junction bases left unmatched: 10. CDR3 residues: CASRRQGARSYGYTF. The CDR3 DNA reads as TGTGCCAGCCGAAGACAGGGGGCCCGATCCTATGGCTACACCTTC.

This clone was seen at least ten times. The chain has TRBV18 and TRBJ2-7; D perhaps matches TRBD1 (8 bases). The CDR3 is 13 residues long. V dropped 4 bases and J dropped 7 bases, with 14 bases sitting between them. From germline, CDR1 is KGHSH and CDR2 LQKENI. The CDR3 DNA reads TGTGCCAGCTCACAGGACAGGGAGGGAGAGCAGTACTTC. Translated, it gives CASSQDREGEQYF.

This clone was seen ten or more times. J is TRBJ1-1 and V is TRBV18, with D perhaps TRBD1 (5 bases). V lost 0 bases and J lost 5, with 10 bases in between. The CDR3 contains 14 residues. The V gene's germline CDR1 is KGHSH and CDR2 LQKENI. The CDR3 sequence: CASSPPGGLTEAFF. The CDR3 DNA follows: TGTGCCAGCTCACCACCCGGGGGTTTGACTGAAGCTTTCTTT. Based on the CDR3 plus reference TRBV18 and TRBJ1-1, the full variable domain is NAGVMQNPRHLVRRRGQEARLRCSPMKGHSHVYWYRQLPEEGLKFMVYLQKENIIDESGMPKERFSAEFPKEGPSILRIQQVVRGDSAAYFCASSPPGGLTEAFFGQGTRLTVV.

The table lists this clone with many counts. CDR3 sequence reads: CASSHDRGTEAFF. The DNA of the CDR3 is TGTGCCAGCAGCCACGACAGGGGCACTGAAGCTTTCTTT. This chain connects TRBV13 to TRBJ1-1, with 8 bases identical to TRBD1. V shed 5 bases, J shed 4 bases, and the junction held 3 bases outside the gene matches. The CDR3 is 13 amino acids. Germline CDR1 reads PRHDT; CDR2 reads FYEKMQ (reference sequence).